The present entry profiles one T cell receptor (beta chain) with its context. The data stem from a study of blood T cell repertoires in COVID-19. Study details: Donors in the United States, Italy and Spain gave samples during acute or convalescent COVID-19. PBMCs, B-cell-depleted T cells, or T cells provided the cDNA or gDNA that made up the material.

In the source study's methods: Scientists estimated how many nucleated cells there were by amplifying reference gene primers. The assay was immunoSEQ multiplex PCR, and TCRdb's table has in-frame clones only and misses some. The V and J calls and clone size are taken from that table; D and trimming were inferred from the DNA. The sample consists of more than 85,000 clones, roughly 85% of them appearing once. CDR1 is KGHSH, CDR2 LQKENI, per germline. The V gene lost 4 bases and the J gene lost 8 bases, with 21 bases spanning the gap. The CDR3 sequence is 16 residues long. The receptor was isolated from a woman older than 75 with acute or convalescent COVID-19. Sequencing was carried out using peripheral blood. The V call is TRBV18, the J call TRBJ2-1, with a possible D match to TRBD2 (7 bases). The CDR3 DNA follows: TGTGCCAGCTCACTACATAGGGGGGGCCATGAAGATGAGCAGTTCTTC. Protein: CASSLHRGGHEDEQFF.